This entry lists 22 T cell receptor beta chains sequenced from one sample in a study of cytomegalovirus exposure and HLA in healthy donors. 60 Vbeta and 13 Jbeta primers were used in PCR. Sequencing was performed with immunoSEQ multiplex PCR; in TCRdb, only in-frame clones are kept and a portion is missing. Of approximately 190,000 clones listed, about 13% are singletons. Sequencing was performed on PBMCs. The receptor set was obtained from a man aged 45 to 65 in good health and CMV-seropositive.

This clone came up a few times. CDR3 residues: CASSSSGSNTEAFF. CDR3 nucleotides: TGCGCCAGCAGTTCGTCGGGATCGAACACTGAAGCTTTCTTT. The chain uses TRBV10-1 and TRBJ1-1; D unclear. V gave up 5 bases and J gave up 1 base, with 11 bases separating them. The germline gives CDR1 WNHNN, CDR2 SYGVQD (reference sequence). The CDR3 contains 14 residues.

This clone was detected only a few times. The chain carries TRBV5-4 and TRBJ2-5, with TRBD1 identical over 9 bases. This CDR3 has 15 amino acids. The trim removed 2 bases at V and 1 base at J, leaving 3 bases unmatched. Germline V gene data show CDR1 as SGHNT and CDR2 as YYREEE (reference sequence). CDR3 DNA sequence: TGTGCCAGCAGCTTTGGGGACAGGGTCCAAGAGACCCAGTACTTC. Amino acids: CASSFGDRVQETQYF. Using reference TRBV5-4 and TRBJ2-5 for the parts outside the CDR3, the full variable domain is ETGVTQSPTHLIKTRGQQVTLRCSSQSGHNTVSWYQQALGQGPQFIFQYYREEENGRGNFPPRFSGLQFPNYSSELNVNALELDDSALYLCASSFGDRVQETQYFGPGTRLLVL.

There are a few counts of this clone. The V and J genes are TRBV6-5 and TRBJ2-7; the match to TRBD2 covers 12 bases. The CDR3 is 15 residues long. Germline loops: CDR1 MNHEY, CDR2 SVGAGI. Trimming cost V 5 bases and J 7 bases; bases outside gene matches: 9. CDR3 sequence: CASSRLAGATTEQYF. The CDR3 DNA is TGTGCCAGCAGTAGACTAGCGGGGGCCACTACTGAGCAGTACTTC.

The chain is built from TRBV27 and TRBJ2-7, with D perhaps TRBD2 (7 bases). In germline, CDR1 is MNHEY, CDR2 SMNVEV (reference sequence). Trimming left V 5 bases short and J 2 bases short, with 16 bases between. The CDR3 has 15 amino acids. CDR3 amino acids: CASSPRGRGAYEQYV. CDR3 in DNA: TGTGCCAGCAGTCCCCGAGGGAGGGGGGCCTACGAGCAGTACGTC.

CDR3 sequence: CASSSPGVDQPQHF. Here the CDR3 DNA reads TGTGCCAGCAGTTCCCCCGGGGTTGATCAGCCCCAGCATTTT. V and J are TRBV6-6 and TRBJ1-5, with D unclear. V was pared by 4 bases and J by 5 bases, with 12 bases between. This CDR3 has 14 residues. In germline, CDR1 is MNHNY, CDR2 SVGAGI (reference sequence).

The chain uses TRBV19 and TRBJ2-3; TRBD2 matches at 7 bases. This CDR3 comprises 15 residues. The V segment lost 3 bases and the J segment 5 bases; nucleotides outside the gene matches: 8. Per germline, CDR1 LNHDA and CDR2 SQIVND (reference sequence). The CDR3 sequence: CASSIQGGVGDTQYF. CDR3 DNA sequence: TGTGCCAGTAGTATTCAGGGAGGGGTTGGAGATACGCAGTATTTT.

This clone occurred a few times. The gene calls are TRBV7-9 and TRBJ2-1, with D possibly TRBD2 on 6 matching bases. This CDR3 is 15 amino acids long. CDR1 is SEHNR, CDR2 FQNEAQ, per germline (reference sequence). Between the trimmed V and J ends, which lost 5 bases and 0 bases, there was a span of 11 bases. CDR3 coding DNA: TGTGCCAGCAGCCCGGACTACAGCTCCTACAATGAGCAGTTCTTC. Translated, it gives CASSPDYSSYNEQFF.

The chain has TRBV28 and TRBJ2-3; possible D gene TRBD2, 5 bases. This CDR3 spans 17 amino acids. V was clipped by 3 bases and J by 3 bases, with 19 bases between them. Per germline, CDR1 MDHEN and CDR2 SYDVKM. Here the CDR3 reads CASSFPYGGSVTDTQYF. In nucleotides, the CDR3 is TGTGCCAGCAGTTTTCCCTATGGAGGATCAGTAACAGATACGCAGTATTTT.

As for this clone: This specimen includes other DNA sequences encoding the same CDR3. The chain carries TRBV7-9 and TRBJ1-2; D is unresolved. The CDR3 is 12 amino acids. CDR1 is SEHNR, CDR2 FQNEAQ, per germline (reference sequence). Between the trimmed V and J ends, which lost 2 bases and 5 bases, there was a span of 6 bases. The CDR3 loop reads CASSLPGYGYTF. CDR3 coding DNA: TGTGCCAGCAGCTTACCGGGTTATGGCTACACCTTC.

This clone occurred a few times. This chain connects TRBV5-4 to TRBJ2-5; D is perhaps TRBD1 (6 bases). CDR3 length: 15 residues. With 4 bases removed from V and 0 bases from J, the gap between germline ends came to 13 bases. Looked up from germline, CDR1 is SGHNT and CDR2 is YYREEE (reference sequence). CDR3 nucleotides: TGTGCCAGCAGCGTAGGCACAGGGTACCAAGAGACCCAGTACTTC. Its protein is CASSVGTGYQETQYF. Based on the CDR3 plus reference TRBV5-4 and TRBJ2-5, the full variable domain is ETGVTQSPTHLIKTRGQQVTLRCSSQSGHNTVSWYQQALGQGPQFIFQYYREEENGRGNFPPRFSGLQFPNYSSELNVNALELDDSALYLCASSVGTGYQETQYFGPGTRLLVL.

The chain uses TRBV7-3 and TRBJ1-3; possible D gene TRBD1, 6 bases. This CDR3 has 14 residues. The V gene's germline CDR1 is SGHTA and CDR2 FQGTGA. The V gene lost 5 bases and the J gene lost 0 bases, with 8 bases spanning the gap. CDR3 residues: CASSPGDSGNTIYF. The CDR3 DNA is TGTGCCAGCAGCCCAGGGGACTCTGGAAACACCATATATTTT.

CDR3 loop: CASLRTGDVGAQYF. The CDR3 DNA sequence: TGTGCCAGTCTCCGGACAGGGGATGTGGGGGCCCAGTACTTC. V and J are TRBV6-5 and TRBJ2-5, with 9 bases lining up with TRBD1. CDR1 is MNHEY, CDR2 SVGAGI, per germline. Losses at the gene ends were 9 bases for V and 9 bases for J; bases not matched to a gene: 14. The CDR3 sequence is 14 residues long.

Note on this clone: Other DNA sequences in the sample encode the same CDR3. The chain joins TRBV28 to TRBJ1-2; D uncertain. This CDR3 has 14 residues. Germline V lookup: CDR1 MDHEN, CDR2 SYDVKM. V was clipped by 1 base and J by 1 base, with 7 bases between them. The DNA of the CDR3 is TGTGCCAGCAGTTTATTAGCACTTAACTATGGCTACACCTTC. This sequence encodes CASSLLALNYGYTF.

This clone was found a few times. This chain links TRBV10-1 with TRBJ2-3; 7 bases fit TRBD1. Germline-derived CDR1 and CDR2 are WNHNN and SYGVQD (reference sequence). This CDR3 region has 14 residues. Trimming cost V 2 bases and J 3 bases; bases outside gene matches: 2. CDR3 residues: CASSENRGTDTQYF. The CDR3 nucleotides read TGCGCCAGCAGTGAGAACAGGGGAACAGATACGCAGTATTTT.

Written as DNA, the CDR3 is TGTGCCAGCAGCTTAGCAGGAGAACTAGCTTGGAGTAGGCAGTATTTT. Its translation: CASSLAGELAWSRQYF. The gene calls are TRBV7-2 and TRBJ2-3, with a tentative D call TRBD2 (6 bases). The V gene lost 0 bases and the J gene lost 11 bases, with 21 bases spanning the gap. The CDR3 contains 16 residues. The germline V gene encodes CDR1 SGHTA and CDR2 FQGNSA.

This clone was seen only a few times. This chain links TRBV7-6 with TRBJ1-1; tentative D call: TRBD1 (5 bases). The CDR3 is made up of 15 amino acids. Trimming took off 2 bases at V and 0 bases at J, with 10 bases between the two ends. In germline, CDR1 is SGHVS, CDR2 FNYEAQ. CDR3 bases: TGTGCCAGCAGCTTAACACGGACACTGAACACTGAAGCTTTCTTT. It encodes CASSLTRTLNTEAFF.

The rearrangement joins TRBV5-1 to TRBJ2-3, with D maybe TRBD1 (6 bases). V lost 4 bases, J lost 6 bases, and 15 bases lay in between. Germline V gene data show CDR1 as SGHRS and CDR2 as YFSETQ. CDR3 size: 14 residues. CDR3 loop: CASSPDSPGDTQYF. In nucleotides, the CDR3 is TGCGCCAGCAGCCCGGACAGCCCGGGGGATACGCAGTATTTT.

The chain combines TRBV6-5 with TRBJ2-2; a weak D match, TRBD2 (5 bases). Trimming pared 2 bases from V and 3 bases from J, leaving 13 bases between. The V gene's germline CDR1 is MNHEY and CDR2 SVGAGI. The CDR3 consists of 16 residues. CDR3 in DNA: TGTGCCAGCAGTTACCGGGGAACTCGAGACACCGGGGAGCTGTTTTTT. It encodes CASSYRGTRDTGELFF.

The rearrangement joins TRBV30 to TRBJ2-6; D may be TRBD1 (6 bases). Trimming stripped 8 bases from V and 2 bases from J, with 10 bases between. The CDR3 is 13 amino acids. Germline V CDR1 and CDR2: GTSNPN, SVGIG (reference sequence). The CDR3 is CAHTGPGANVLTF. The CDR3, as DNA: TGTGCCCATACAGGGCCTGGGGCCAACGTCCTGACTTTC.

This chain connects TRBV6-5 to TRBJ1-2; no firm D call. The CDR3 runs to 14 residues. Trimming removed 2 bases from V and 6 bases from J, with 13 bases in between. Germline-derived CDR1 and CDR2 are MNHEY and SVGAGI. This CDR3 reads CASSYRTGSHGYTF. Here the CDR3 DNA reads TGTGCCAGCAGTTACAGGACCGGGAGTCATGGCTACACCTTC.

This clone was observed a handful of times. The chain combines TRBV2 with TRBJ2-1; 8 bases are shared with TRBD1. The trim removed 6 bases at V and 7 bases at J, leaving 8 bases unmatched. The CDR3 length is 14 residues. CDR1 and CDR2 (germline): SNHLY, FYNNEI. The CDR3: CASRRAGGTNEQFF. CDR3 nucleotides: TGTGCCAGCAGGAGGGCAGGGGGCACGAATGAGCAGTTCTTC.

This clone was detected a few times. The chain links TRBV5-4 to TRBJ1-2; D unclear. Trimming shortened V by 0 bases and J by 4 bases, and 13 bases separated the two germline ends. The CDR3 contains 15 residues. Germline-derived CDR1 and CDR2 are SGHNT and YYREEE (reference sequence). CDR3 sequence reads: CASSLARRGSYGYTF. In nucleotides, the CDR3 is TGTGCCAGCAGCTTGGCCCGGCGCGGCAGCTATGGCTACACCTTC.